This entry describes one TCR beta chain. The entry originates in a study of beta chain features in type 1 diabetes. This CDR3 is built from 17 residues. Germline CDR1 is SGHTA and CDR2 is FQGNSA. J was trimmed by 0 bases and V by 2 bases; bases with no gene match: 1. The whole isolated RNA underwent reverse transcription, so sequencing captured expressed TCRB transcripts. The method was immunoSEQ multiplex PCR; TCRdb's version includes in-frame clones alone and lacks a portion of them. In the table there are almost 350,000 clones, approximately 8.2% of which are singletons. Sequenced input: central memory CD4+ T cells from blood. The chain carries TRBV7-2 and TRBJ2-2; 12 bases line up with TRBD2. The receptor was isolated from a woman aged 18-29 years in good health. For the CDR3, the DNA is TGTGCCAGCAGCTTATGGACTAGCGGGGCGAACACCGGGGAGCTGTTTTTT. This encodes CASSLWTSGANTGELFF.